This T cell receptor beta chain was documented in a study of cytomegalovirus exposure and HLA in healthy donors. Study results and limitations: Productive rates of about 87% or about 30% were seen for most TCR beta V segments in an earlier analysis.

The PCR had 60 Vbeta and 13 Jbeta primers. The assay was immunoSEQ multiplex PCR, and TCRdb's table has in-frame clones only and misses some. This table has about 130,000 clones, more than 65% appearing once. Concerning this clone itself: Its cognate antigen is unknown.

This CDR3 is built from 16 residues. With V trimmed by 0 bases and J by 5 bases, 6 bases remained unmatched. Per the germline V gene, CDR1 is SGHNT and CDR2 is YYREEE (reference sequence). This clonotype was obtained from a woman aged 18 to 35 in good health and CMV-seropositive. Specimen: PBMCs. The V and J genes are TRBV5-4 and TRBJ2-2; 8 nucleotides match TRBD1. The CDR3 protein is CASSLAGQGATGELFF. DNA for the CDR3: TGTGCCAGCAGCTTGGCTGGACAGGGTGCAACCGGGGAGCTGTTTTTT.